This T cell receptor beta chain is from a study of T-cell reconstitution after alpha-beta-depleted transplantation in children. The authors prepared the TCRbeta library with unique molecular identifiers. Via MiXCR, TCRdb re-called the PCR reads, giving one row per CDR3 protein. The table has about 610,000 distinct CDR3 sequences, about 11% seen once; the top ten hold about 4%. This clonotype was observed once. The CDR3 is made up of 17 amino acids. From germline, CDR1 is DFQATT and CDR2 SNEGSKA (reference sequence). The source is a human donor who donated a stem cell graft to a child with acute myeloid leukemia. This rearrangement joins TRBV20-1 to TRBJ1-1; TRBD1 is a possible D gene (6 bases). This material consisted of PBMCs from the stem cell graft donor, taken from the stem cell graft. The CDR3 DNA follows: TGCTGCGCTAGAGATTTCCGGGACCCAGGGGTGAACACTGAAGCTTTCTTT. The encoded protein is CCARDFRDPGVNTEAFF.